The rows below give T cell receptor beta chains drawn from one sample of a study of shared clonotypes between healthy human individuals. The data were produced by immunoSEQ multiplex PCR, yet TCRdb's version contains in-frame clones alone and is incomplete. This sample has about 580,000 clones, with roughly 98% found just once. Sequences were obtained from naive CD8+ T cells sorted from blood. The source of these receptors is a man aged 25-45 years in good health. Each CDR3 is given with its conserved first and last residue. D genes are given only for firm matches. A row's size may be missing; if present it is once, few, many or a size class.

>.|TRBV13|TRBJ2-3|TRBD1
CASSLFRGQTDTQYF
TGTGCCAGCAGCTTGTTTAGGGGGCAGACAGATACGCAGTATTTT
>.|TRBV11-2|TRBJ2-3|.
CASVERGWGTDTQYF
TGTGCCAGCGTAGAGAGGGGTTGGGGCACAGATACGCAGTATTTT
>.|TRBV11-3|TRBJ2-3|.
CASSLVIPYGAGTDTQYF
TGTGCCAGCAGCTTAGTGATCCCCTATGGAGCTGGCACAGATACGCAGTATTTT
>.|TRBV7-2|TRBJ1-2|.
CASSFASNYGYTF
TGTGCCAGCAGCTTTGCGTCTAACTATGGCTACACCTTC
>.|TRBV28|TRBJ2-7|TRBD2
CASSFETVSGRFHEQYF
TGTGCCAGCAGTTTCGAGACCGTTAGCGGGAGGTTCCACGAGCAGTACTTC
>.|TRBV27|TRBJ2-2|TRBD2
CASSFIAGANTGELFF
TGTGCCAGCAGTTTCATTGCGGGAGCGAACACCGGGGAGCTGTTTTTT
>.|TRBV5-6|TRBJ2-1|.
CASSDGTPNEQFF
TGTGCCAGCAGCGACGGGACTCCGAATGAGCAGTTCTTC
>.|TRBV11-3|TRBJ2-3|.
CASSSQDSTDTQYF
TGTGCCAGCAGCTCGCAGGACAGCACAGATACGCAGTATTTT
>.|TRBV5-5|TRBJ2-4|TRBD1
CASSTGQAREYF
TGTGCCAGCAGCACGGGACAGGCCCGGGAGTACTTC
>.|TRBV7-9|TRBJ2-5|TRBD2
CASSLWRTSGADQETQYF
TGTGCCAGCAGCCTATGGAGGACTAGCGGAGCCGATCAAGAGACCCAGTACTTC
>.|TRBV6-1|TRBJ1-5|.
CASSDRSYSNQPQHF
TGTGCCAGCAGTGACAGGAGCTATAGCAATCAGCCCCAGCATTTT
>.|TRBV7-9|TRBJ2-7|TRBD1
CASSLEGQGWHEQYF
TGTGCCAGCAGCTTGGAAGGACAGGGGTGGCACGAGCAGTACTTC
>.|TRBV29-1|TRBJ1-2|.
CSGRGEDYGYTF
TGCAGCGGCAGGGGTGAAGACTATGGCTACACCTTC
>.|TRBV2|TRBJ1-2|.
CASNSGRTYGYTF
TGTGCCAGCAATTCTGGCAGGACCTATGGCTACACCTTC
>.|TRBV29-1|TRBJ2-7|TRBD2
CSVELAGGTYEQYF
TGCAGCGTAGAACTAGCGGGAGGCACCTACGAGCAGTACTTC
>.|TRBV19|TRBJ2-7|.
CALKQGQYF
TGTGCCTTAAAACAAGGGCAGTACTTC
>.|TRBV11-2|TRBJ1-2|.
CASSADSWTPPIYGYTF
TGTGCCAGCAGCGCGGACAGTTGGACTCCACCCATCTATGGCTACACCTTC
>once|TRBV7-2|TRBJ2-7|TRBD1
CASRITGTGGREQYF
TGTGCCAGCAGAATTACCGGGACAGGGGGCCGCGAGCAGTACTTC
>.|TRBV19|TRBJ1-5|.
CASSWQLDSNQPQHF
TGTGCCAGTAGTTGGCAGCTCGATAGCAATCAGCCCCAGCATTTT
>.|TRBV18|TRBJ2-7|.
CASSGTDEQYF
TGTGCCAGCTCAGGGACTGACGAGCAGTACTTC
>.|TRBV5-1|TRBJ1-2|.
CASSLVYGGEANYGYTF
TGCGCCAGCAGCCTGGTCTACGGGGGAGAGGCTAACTATGGCTACACCTTC
>.|TRBV28|TRBJ2-7|.
CASSDRDSGPYEQYF
TGTGCCAGCAGTGACCGGGACAGCGGGCCCTACGAGCAGTACTTC
>.|TRBV27|TRBJ1-2|.
CASRVGGQGYTF
TGTGCCAGCCGCGTGGGGGGGCAAGGCTACACCTTC
>.|TRBV14|TRBJ1-4|.
CASSQDRGGHVEKLFF
TGTGCCAGCAGCCAAGATCGCGGGGGGCACGTCGAAAAACTGTTTTTT
>.|TRBV5-1|TRBJ1-1|TRBD1
CASSLKTGANTEAFF
TGCGCCAGCAGCCTTAAGACAGGGGCGAACACTGAAGCTTTCTTT
>.|TRBV6-5|TRBJ2-7|TRBD2
CASRPVGGGSYEQYF
TGTGCCAGCAGACCTGTTGGGGGGGGGTCCTACGAGCAGTACTTC
>once|TRBV6-5|TRBJ2-3|.
CASSYVSPSTDTQYF
TGTGCCAGCAGTTACGTCAGTCCTAGCACAGATACGCAGTATTTT
>.|TRBV29-1|TRBJ2-7|TRBD1
CSVLGQGAYEQYF
TGCAGCGTCCTGGGACAGGGGGCCTACGAGCAGTACTTC
>.|TRBV15|TRBJ1-2|TRBD1
CATSRDSTGDRYTF
TGTGCCACCAGCAGAGATTCGACAGGGGATCGCTACACCTTC
>once|TRBV7-9|TRBJ1-3|.
CASSLGGPSPGNTIYF
TGTGCCAGCAGCTTAGGTGGGCCGTCTCCTGGAAACACCATATATTTT
>.|TRBV11-3|TRBJ2-3|TRBD1
CASSHITGVAPYTQYF
TGTGCCAGCAGCCACATCACAGGGGTCGCCCCCTATACGCAGTATTTT
>.|TRBV5-4|TRBJ2-7|.
CASSPGTTEQYF
TGTGCCAGCAGCCCAGGGACGACTGAGCAGTACTTC
>.|TRBV7-9|TRBJ1-5|TRBD1
CASSAGDRALSNQPQHF
TGTGCCAGCAGCGCGGGGGACAGGGCGTTAAGCAATCAGCCCCAGCATTTT
>few|TRBV27|TRBJ1-5|.
CASSLGGSNQPQHF
TGTGCCAGCAGTTTGGGGGGAAGCAATCAGCCCCAGCATTTT
>once|TRBV5-1|TRBJ1-1|TRBD1
CASSNLQGVNTEAFF
TGCGCCAGCAGCAATCTACAGGGGGTGAACACTGAAGCTTTCTTT
>.|TRBV27|TRBJ2-1|.
CASSRSPLNNEQFF
TGTGCCAGCAGCCGATCCCCACTCAACAATGAGCAGTTCTTC
>once|TRBV7-9|TRBJ2-7|.
CASTHATRPSYEQYF
TGTGCCAGCACCCATGCGACCCGCCCTTCCTACGAGCAGTACTTC
>few|TRBV6-1|TRBJ1-1|TRBD1
CASSNTGVSEAFF
TGTGCCAGCAGTAACACAGGGGTCTCTGAAGCTTTCTTT
>.|TRBV7-2|TRBJ2-2|.
CASSLRGNTGELFF
TGTGCCAGCAGCTTACGGGGGAACACCGGGGAGCTGTTTTTT
>.|TRBV11-3|TRBJ1-1|TRBD1
CASSAPGQGVTEAFF
TGTGCCAGCAGCGCACCGGGACAGGGGGTCACTGAAGCTTTCTTT
>.|TRBV9|TRBJ2-7|.
CASSPGVNLNYEQYF
TGTGCCAGCTCCCCGGGGGTCAATTTAAACTACGAGCAGTACTTC
>once|TRBV9|TRBJ1-4|.
CASSAGTDEKLFF
TGTGCCAGCAGCGCCGGGACTGATGAAAAACTGTTTTTT
>.|TRBV27|TRBJ2-7|.
CASSLGSLGEQYF
TGTGCCAGCAGTTTGGGCAGTCTCGGCGAGCAGTACTTC
>.|TRBV29-1|TRBJ2-7|TRBD1
CSAEGGTGYNEQYF
TGCAGCGCCGAAGGCGGGACAGGGTACAACGAGCAGTACTTC
>.|TRBV27|TRBJ1-2|.
CASSLSSYSYGYTF
TGTGCCAGCAGTTTATCGAGCTACAGCTATGGCTACACCTTC
>.|TRBV7-9|TRBJ2-2|.
CASRKDTDRTGELFF
TGTGCCAGCAGGAAGGACACAGATAGGACCGGGGAGCTGTTTTTT